This T cell receptor (beta chain) came from a study of T cell changes during pregnancy in multiple sclerosis. TCRdb's copy holds only in-frame clones and misses some; the assay was immunoSEQ multiplex PCR. The sample has about 60,000 clones, 90% seen once. Germline-derived CDR1 and CDR2 are KGHSH and LQKENI. Trimming removed 4 bases at V and 1 base at J, with 10 bases between. This CDR3 is built from 14 residues. The sample here was peripheral blood, taken in the third trimester of pregnancy. The chain carries TRBV18 and TRBJ1-1; possible D gene TRBD1, 5 bases. This TCR came from a female donor in good health, enrolled as a control in a pregnancy study. CDR3: CASSRGGPNTEAFF. CDR3 sequence (DNA): TGTGCCAGCTCACGGGGCGGCCCGAACACTGAAGCTTTCTTT.